This TCR beta chain was profiled in a study of radiotherapy plus CTLA-4 blockade in lung cancer. Study-level background: Disease control reached approximately 31%, with objective responses in 15% to 20%.

Study outcomes and limitations: Researchers report tumor-derived TCR clones expanding in blood after radiotherapy plus ipilimumab. The best predictor of response was reported to be early blood T cell clone dynamics, with interferon-beta.

Turning to this clone: What it binds is unknown.

Chemo-refractory metastatic non-small-cell lung cancer patients were treated with focal radiation plus CTLA-4 blockade with ipilimumab. Produced via immunoSEQ multiplex PCR; TCRdb's table is partial and in-frame only. The table has 75,000 to 100,000 clones, about 81% seen once. The sequence was obtained from a human donor with non-small cell lung cancer who had a partial response to radiotherapy plus ipilimumab. The material was peripheral blood, obtained from a patient treated with radiotherapy plus ipilimumab.

CDR3 sequence: CASSETGGTGELFF. The CDR3 region has the DNA TGTGCCAGCAGTGAGACAGGGGGCACCGGGGAGCTGTTTTTT. The chain joins TRBV6-1 to TRBJ2-2; 9 bases map to TRBD1. Germline trimming cut 3 bases from V and 4 bases from J; bases unmatched to any gene: 0. CDR1 is MNHNS, CDR2 SASEGT, per germline. This CDR3 has 14 amino acids.